This entry lists 15 T cell receptor beta chains sequenced from one sample in a study of OX40 agonist ivuxolimab in advanced cancers. TCRdb's table, derived via immunoSEQ multiplex PCR, lists solely in-frame clones and lacks some. The data contain about 31,000 clones, 85% to 90% of them singletons. Sample: CD4+ or CD8+ T cells sorted from blood, taken in a trial of the OX40 agonist ivuxolimab. The receptors were sampled from an adult with an advanced solid tumor such as melanoma, head and neck, liver or kidney cancer.

The genes are TRBV5-1 and TRBJ1-1; D is ambiguous. The germline gives CDR1 SGHRS, CDR2 YFSETQ. The length of the CDR3 is 14 residues. Trimming took 0 bases from V and 0 from J, leaving 6 bases between them. This CDR3 reads CASSLGELNTEAFF. The CDR3 DNA sequence: TGCGCCAGCAGCTTGGGAGAACTGAACACTGAAGCTTTCTTT.

The rearrangement joins TRBV4-2 to TRBJ2-7; D is possibly TRBD2 (5 bases). V was shortened by 4 bases and J by 1 base, with 8 bases between the two germline ends. Germline V gene data show CDR1 as LGHNA and CDR2 as YNFKEQ. This CDR3 region has 13 residues. Here the CDR3 reads CASSLRLSYEQYF. The CDR3, as DNA: TGTGCCAGCAGCCTTCGACTATCCTACGAGCAGTACTTC.

The chain links TRBV6-5 to TRBJ1-2, with TRBD1 as a possible D gene (6 bases). The germline gives CDR1 MNHEY, CDR2 SVGAGI. V lost 0 bases, J lost 4 bases, and 12 bases lay in between. The CDR3 spans 15 residues. The CDR3 coding sequence is TGTGCCAGCAGTTACTCGCAGGGGTCTACCTATGGCTACACCTTC. This translates into CASSYSQGSTYGYTF.

This clone has just a few counts. The V and J genes are TRBV10-3 and TRBJ1-1, with no clear D. This CDR3 comprises 14 residues. Germline lookup yields CDR1 ENHRY and CDR2 SYGVKD. V gave up 1 base and J gave up 1 base, with 7 bases separating them. This chain's CDR3 is CAISEYYGNTEAFF. Written as DNA, the CDR3 is TGTGCCATCAGTGAGTATTATGGGAACACTGAAGCTTTCTTT.

The chain has TRBV7-9 and TRBJ2-1, with D possibly matching TRBD1 (5 bases). Per germline, CDR1 SEHNR and CDR2 FQNEAQ (reference sequence). The length of the CDR3 is 17 residues. The V gene lost 0 bases and the J gene lost 3 bases, with 15 bases spanning the gap. CDR3 nucleotides: TGTGCCAGCAGCTTAGCCGTGGGTAGTAGGGGCTACAATGAGCAGTTCTTC. Encoded protein: CASSLAVGSRGYNEQFF.

The chain employs TRBV27 and TRBJ2-6; 9 bases agree with TRBD1. The CDR3 runs to 18 residues. V lost 4 bases, J lost 4 bases, and 11 bases stayed unmatched. In germline, CDR1 is MNHEY, CDR2 SMNVEV (reference sequence). In nucleotides, the CDR3 is TGTGCCAGCAGTTCAACCGGGACAGGGCTTCGGGGGGCCAACGTCCTGACTTTC. It is translated as CASSSTGTGLRGANVLTF. The variable domain in full, with the rest retrieved from reference TRBV27 and TRBJ2-6, is EAQVTQNPRYLITVTGKKLTVTCSQNMNHEYMSWYRQDPGLGLRQIYYSMNVEVTDKGDVPEGYKVSRKEKRNFPLILESPSPNQTSLYFCASSSTGTGLRGANVLTFGAGSRLTVL.

The CDR3 here is CASSYSMAGEAEQYF. The CDR3 DNA sequence: TGTGCCAGCAGTTACTCGATGGCAGGGGAGGCCGAGCAGTACTTC. The chain couples TRBV6-5 to TRBJ2-7; D is tentatively TRBD1 or TRBD2 (6 bases each). Germline V gene sequence: CDR1 MNHEY, CDR2 SVGAGI. This CDR3 has 15 amino acids. The V and J ends lost 0 bases and 6 bases respectively, with 15 bases between them.

The genes are TRBV11-2 and TRBJ1-3; 7 nucleotides agree with TRBD1. V trimming: 5 bases; J trimming: 0 bases; junction bases outside the gene matches: 7. Germline loops: CDR1 SGHAT, CDR2 FQNNGV. CDR3 length: 16 amino acids. CDR3 sequence: CASSESRDSSGNTIYF. DNA of the CDR3: TGTGCCAGCAGCGAGTCCCGGGACAGCTCTGGAAACACCATATATTTT.

The rearrangement links TRBV6-4 to TRBJ2-3, with D perhaps given as TRBD1 or TRBD2 (5 bases each). V was cut by 2 bases and J by 2 bases, with 8 bases left in between. CDR1 and CDR2 from the germline V gene are MRHNA and SNTAGT. The CDR3 loop spans 14 amino acids. The CDR3 coding sequence is TGTGCCAGCAGTGACGGGACGGACACAGATACGCAGTATTTT. Residues: CASSDGTDTDTQYF.

V gene TRBV5-4 combines with J gene TRBJ1-5, with unresolved D. CDR3 size: 17 residues. CDR1 and CDR2 (germline): SGHNT, YYREEE (reference sequence). Between the trimmed V and J ends, which lost 5 bases and 5 bases, there was a span of 23 bases. The CDR3 DNA sequence: TGTGCCAGCAGGGAGTGGGGAGTAGGTGGATGGGATCAGCCCCAGCATTTT. Translating gives CASREWGVGGWDQPQHF.

This clone has a single count. V is TRBV9 and J is TRBJ2-2, with D hard to call. This CDR3 is built from 11 residues. V dropped 1 base and J dropped 5 bases, with 0 bases sitting between them. The germline gives CDR1 SGDLS, CDR2 YYNGEE. The CDR3, as DNA: TGTGCCAGCAGCGTAACCGGGGAGCTGTTTTTT. It translates to CASSVTGELFF.

The rearrangement links TRBV5-5 to TRBJ2-7, with D perhaps TRBD1 (7 bases). The V end lost 0 bases, the J end lost 0 bases, and 10 bases lay between the germline ends. The CDR3 has 15 amino acids. Germline CDR1 SGHKS, CDR2 YYEKEE (reference sequence). CDR3 DNA sequence: TGTGCCAGCAGCTTGGCCAGGGGGGTCTCCTACGAGCAGTACTTC. As protein: CASSLARGVSYEQYF.

Details on this clone: Additional DNA sequences in this sample encode the identical CDR3. The chain employs TRBV10-1 and TRBJ2-7; D might be TRBD2 (5 bases). V lost 2 bases and J lost 0, with 5 bases in between. Germline V gene lookup returns CDR1 WNHNN and CDR2 SYGVQD (reference sequence). CDR3 length: 13 amino acids. Here the CDR3 DNA reads TGCGCCAGCAGTGAGGGGAGCTCCTACGAGCAGTACTTC. The encoded protein is CASSEGSSYEQYF.

The chain joins TRBV9 to TRBJ1-4; 7 bases line up with TRBD1. Germline trimming cut 2 bases from V and 8 bases from J; bases unmatched to any gene: 9. Germline CDR1 SGDLS, CDR2 YYNGEE. This CDR3 has 15 residues. CDR3 sequence (DNA): TGTGCCAGCAGCGTCAACCCCGACAGGGAAGAAAAACTGTTTTTT. It yields the protein CASSVNPDREEKLFF.

This clone was detected only once. This chain joins TRBV5-5 and TRBJ1-4; D is uncertain. Germline V lookup: CDR1 SGHKS, CDR2 YYEKEE (reference sequence). The length of the CDR3 is 13 residues. Deletions cut 1 base from V and 7 bases from J, with 8 bases between. CDR3 coding DNA: TGTGCCAGCAGCTTGATCACGGGTGAAAAACTGTTTTTT. Translating gives CASSLITGEKLFF.